The TCR beta chain described here comes from a study of T-cell memory formation after mild COVID-19. Background on the study: Most TCR clusters belonged to a single donor.

V was trimmed by 0 bases and J by 6 bases, leaving 11 bases between them. The CDR3 is 14 amino acids. The V gene's germline CDR1 is SGDLS and CDR2 YYNGEE. TCRdb itself ran the 5' RACE reads through MiXCR, one entry per CDR3 protein. This repertoire shows 250,000 to 350,000 distinct CDR3 sequences, more than 13% found once; its top ten account for around 23%. This sequence joins TRBV9 and TRBJ2-3; D gene ambiguous. Specimen: PBMCs or a T cell subset sorted from them (not recorded which). The TCR sequence derives from a man in his late teens or twenties who had mild COVID-19 (a few samples of this study predate the infection). Cell type and time point are not known. The CDR3 spells CASSVDAVSDTQYF. CDR3 nucleotides: TGTGCCAGCAGCGTAGACGCTGTATCTGATACGCAGTATTTT. Variable domain in full (rest from reference TRBV9 and TRBJ2-3): DSGVTQTPKHLITATGQRVTLRCSPRSGDLSVYWYQQSLDQGLQFLIQYYNGEERAKGNILERFSAQQFPDLHSELNLSSLELGDSALYFCASSVDAVSDTQYFGPGTRLTVL.